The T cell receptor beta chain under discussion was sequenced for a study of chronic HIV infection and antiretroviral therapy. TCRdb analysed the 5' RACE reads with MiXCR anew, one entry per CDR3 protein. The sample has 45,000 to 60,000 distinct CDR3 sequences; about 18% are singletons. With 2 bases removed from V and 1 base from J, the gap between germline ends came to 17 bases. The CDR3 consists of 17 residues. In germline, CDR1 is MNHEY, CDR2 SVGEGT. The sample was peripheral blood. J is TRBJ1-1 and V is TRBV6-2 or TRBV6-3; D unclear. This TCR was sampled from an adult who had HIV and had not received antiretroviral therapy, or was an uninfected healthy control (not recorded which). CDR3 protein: CASSYGSALLANTEAFF. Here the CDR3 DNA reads TGTGCCAGCAGTTACGGCAGCGCACTACTGGCGAACACTGAAGCTTTCTTT.